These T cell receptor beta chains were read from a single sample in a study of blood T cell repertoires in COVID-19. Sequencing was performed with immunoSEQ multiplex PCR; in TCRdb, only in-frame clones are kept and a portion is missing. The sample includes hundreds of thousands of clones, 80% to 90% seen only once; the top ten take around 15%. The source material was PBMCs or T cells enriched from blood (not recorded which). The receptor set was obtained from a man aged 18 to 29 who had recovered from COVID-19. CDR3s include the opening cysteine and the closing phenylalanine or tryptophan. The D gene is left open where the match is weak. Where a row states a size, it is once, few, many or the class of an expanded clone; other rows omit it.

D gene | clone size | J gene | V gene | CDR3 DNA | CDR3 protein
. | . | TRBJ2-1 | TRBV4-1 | TGCGCCAGCAGCCAAGATCCTCCGGGGGGCGGACTCAATGAGCAGTTCTTC | CASSQDPPGGGLNEQFF
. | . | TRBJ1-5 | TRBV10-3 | TGTGCCATCAGCCTTAGCAATCAGCCCCAGCATTTT | CAISLSNQPQHF
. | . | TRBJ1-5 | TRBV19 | TGTGCCAGTAGTCCTACGAGCAATCAGCCCCAGCATTTT | CASSPTSNQPQHF
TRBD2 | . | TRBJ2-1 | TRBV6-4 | TGTGCCAGCTCCCCCGGGGGGGCCAACAATGAGCAGTTCTTC | CASSPGGANNEQFF
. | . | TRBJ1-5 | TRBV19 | TGTGCCAGTAGTATCCGGGGACAAAGGCAGCCCCAGCATTTT | CASSIRGQRQPQHF
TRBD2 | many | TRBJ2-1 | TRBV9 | TGTGCCAGCAGCGTAGGTCCAGCGGGAGTACACAATGAGCAGTTCTTC | CASSVGPAGVHNEQFF
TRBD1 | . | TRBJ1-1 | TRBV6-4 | TGTGCCAGCAGTGAACAGGGGGCTGGCACTGAAGCTTTCTTT | CASSEQGAGTEAFF
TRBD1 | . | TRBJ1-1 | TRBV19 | TGTGCCAGTAAGGGGCGGGCAGGGGGCAAGTTCACTGAAGCTTTCTTT | CASKGRAGGKFTEAFF
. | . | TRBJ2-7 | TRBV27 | TGTGCCAGCAGTCCCTCCAACAGTATTCTCTACGAGCAGTACTTC | CASSPSNSILYEQYF
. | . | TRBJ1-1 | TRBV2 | TGTGCCAGCAGTGCAGGACACGGAAACACTGAAGCTTTCTTT | CASSAGHGNTEAFF
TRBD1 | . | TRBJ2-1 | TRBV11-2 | TGTGCCAGCAGCGAAATCCTCAGGGGGTACTACAATGAGCAGTTCTTC | CASSEILRGYYNEQFF
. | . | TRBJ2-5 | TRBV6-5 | TGTGCCAGCAGTTACCCCGGGGAGACCCAGTACTTC | CASSYPGETQYF
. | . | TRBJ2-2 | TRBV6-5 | TGTGCCAGCACCCCGGAGGCGGGGGCGACCGGGGAGCTGTTTTTT | CASTPEAGATGELFF
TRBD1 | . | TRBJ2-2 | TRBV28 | TGTGCCAGCAGTAATGACAGGGGTACCGGGGAGCTGTTTTTT | CASSNDRGTGELFF
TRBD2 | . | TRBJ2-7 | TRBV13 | TGTGCCAGCAGCTCCGTAACGCAACTAGCGGCCCCCGAGGAGCAGTACTTC | CASSSVTQLAAPEEQYF
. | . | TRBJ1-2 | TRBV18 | TGTGCCAGCTCTTCAGGGCTAAATAACTATGGCTACACCTTC | CASSSGLNNYGYTF
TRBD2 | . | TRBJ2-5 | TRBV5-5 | TGTGCCAGCAGCGCCGGGGGGACGGTCGGCGGCGAGACCCAGTACTTC | CASSAGGTVGGETQYF
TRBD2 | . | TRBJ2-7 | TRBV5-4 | TGTGCCAGCAGCCCCAATAGCGGGGCCTCCTACGAGCAGTACTTC | CASSPNSGASYEQYF
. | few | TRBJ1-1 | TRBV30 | TGTGCCATTCGAGGCAGGGGAAGGACTGAAGCTTTCTTT | CAIRGRGRTEAFF
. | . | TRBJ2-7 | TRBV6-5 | TGTGCCAGCAGTTACGGGGAAACCAGGGTGGCCTACGAGCAGTACTTC | CASSYGETRVAYEQYF
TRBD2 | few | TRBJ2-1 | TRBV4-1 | TGCGCCAGCAGCAACGTCGGGGGGGCTTACAATGAGCAGTTCTTC | CASSNVGGAYNEQFF
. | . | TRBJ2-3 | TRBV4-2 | TGTGCCAGCAGCCAAGAAAGTGCGGGGCACAGCACAGATACGCAGTATTTT | CASSQESAGHSTDTQYF
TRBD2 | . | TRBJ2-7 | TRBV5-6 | TGTGCCAGCAGCCCAAGACTAGCGACGATTTACGAGCAGTACTTC | CASSPRLATIYEQYF
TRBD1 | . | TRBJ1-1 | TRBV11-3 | TGTGCCAGCAGCGGACAGGGGGGCACTGAAGCTTTCTTT | CASSGQGGTEAFF
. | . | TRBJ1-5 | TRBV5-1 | TGCGCCAGCAGCCCAGGGGCGGTGAGCAATCAGCCCCAGCATTTT | CASSPGAVSNQPQHF
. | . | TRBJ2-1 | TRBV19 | TGTGCCAGTAGTATGACAGGAGATTACAATGAGCAGTTCTTC | CASSMTGDYNEQFF
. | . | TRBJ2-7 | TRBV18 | TGTGCCAGCTCATCGCCGGGACAAGACTACGAGCAGTACTTC | CASSSPGQDYEQYF
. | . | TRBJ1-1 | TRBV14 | TGTGCCAGCAGCGGCGGGCCGGCTGAAGCTTTCTTT | CASSGGPAEAFF
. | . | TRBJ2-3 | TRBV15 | TGTGCCACCAGCGTTAGTCCCTTCACAGATACGCAGTATTTT | CATSVSPFTDTQYF
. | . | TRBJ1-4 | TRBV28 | TGTGCCAGCAGTAGTAGCGAAAAACTGTTTTTT | CASSSSEKLFF
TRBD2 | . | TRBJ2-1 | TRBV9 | TGTGCCAGCAGCCTGGGACTAGCGGGAGGAAGCTCCTACAATGAGCAGTTCTTC | CASSLGLAGGSSYNEQFF
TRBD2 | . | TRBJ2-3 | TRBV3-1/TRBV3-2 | TGTGCCAGCAGTTGGACTAGCCCCACAGATACGCAGTATTTT | CASSWTSPTDTQYF
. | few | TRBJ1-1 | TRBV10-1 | TGCGCCAGCAGTCAGTGGTGCGCCCCAACCAACGAAGCTTTCTTT | CASSQWCAPTNEAFF
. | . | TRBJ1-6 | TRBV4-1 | TGCGCCAGCCGCCCAGGGCACTCGGACACCCTATCCTTATATAATTCACCCCTCCACTTT | CASRPGHSDTLSLYNSPLHF
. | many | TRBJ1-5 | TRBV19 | TGTGCCAGTAGTATCGCGTCCATTATAGTAAGTCAGCCCCAGCATTTT | CASSIASIIVSQPQHF
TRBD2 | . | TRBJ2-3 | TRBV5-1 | TGCGCCAGCAGCTTCGGTAGCGGGGCGACTAGCACAGATACGCAGTATTTT | CASSFGSGATSTDTQYF
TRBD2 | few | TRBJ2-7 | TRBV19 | TGTGCCAGTAGTATCATGGCGGGAGGGCCAATCTACGAGCAGTACTTC | CASSIMAGGPIYEQYF
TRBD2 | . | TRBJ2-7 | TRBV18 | TGTGCCAGCTCACCGAGCGGGAGGGCCTTCGAGCAGTACTTC | CASSPSGRAFEQYF
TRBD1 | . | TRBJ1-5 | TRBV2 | TGTGCCAGCAGAGAAAGGACAGGGGGCAATCAGCCCCAGCATTTT | CASRERTGGNQPQHF
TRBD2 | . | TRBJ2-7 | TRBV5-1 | TGCGCCAGCAGGTCGAACGGCGGGAGCTCCTACGAGCAGTACTTC | CASRSNGGSSYEQYF
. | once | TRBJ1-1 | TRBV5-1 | TGCGCCAGCAGCTTTTACGGGGACACTGAAGCTTTCTTT | CASSFYGDTEAFF
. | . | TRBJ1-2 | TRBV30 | TGTGCCTGGAGTGGGGGCGGTGGCTACACCTTC | CAWSGGGGYTF
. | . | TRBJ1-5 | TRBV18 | TGTGCCAGCTCGAACGGAGTAGGGGCCCGATATCAGCCCCAGCATTTT | CASSNGVGARYQPQHF
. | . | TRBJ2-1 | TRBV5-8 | TGTGCCAGCAGCTCGGACTCGGATGAGCAGTTCTTC | CASSSDSDEQFF
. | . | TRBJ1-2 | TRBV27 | TGTGCCAGCCGACTGGCTGGGGGCCCTTATGGCTACACCTTC | CASRLAGGPYGYTF
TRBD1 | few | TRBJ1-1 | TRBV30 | TGTGCCTGGGGGACAGGGAGCACTGAAGCTTTCTTT | CAWGTGSTEAFF
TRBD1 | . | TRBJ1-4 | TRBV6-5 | TGTGCCAGCAGTCACCGGGACAGGGCTGAAAAACTGTTTTTT | CASSHRDRAEKLFF
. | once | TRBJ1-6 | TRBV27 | TGTGCCAGCAGTCCACAGGCGGTTTCACCCCTCCACTTT | CASSPQAVSPLHF
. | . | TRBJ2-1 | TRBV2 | TGTGCCAGCAGTGATAGCAGGGTGGTAAGTGAGCAGTTCTTC | CASSDSRVVSEQFF